Listed below are T cell receptor beta chains from one sample, sequenced in a study of T cells in Graves' hyperthyroidism and ophthalmopathy. MiXCR, applied by TCRdb to the multiplex PCR reads, yields one record per CDR3 protein. This sample has 750,000 to 950,000 distinct CDR3 sequences, with about 38% found just once. The specimen sequenced was blood. These receptors were collected from a man between 18 and 35 years old with Graves' hyperthyroidism. Both conserved end residues are part of each CDR3. The D gene is left open where the match is weak. Only part of the rows carry a size: once, few, many, or a class if the clone is expanded.

j_call d_call clone_size v_call cdr3_nt cdr3_aa
TRBJ2-2 TRBD1 . TRBV7-6 TGTGCCAGCAGCTTAGAGCGGGACAGGGGGCTGTTTTTT CASSLERDRGLFF
TRBJ2-1 TRBD1 . TRBV5-6 TGTGCCAGCAGCTTGGGACAGGGGAGCAATGAGCAGTTCTTC CASSLGQGSNEQFF
TRBJ1-4 TRBD1 . TRBV6-4 TGTGCCAGCAGGACTTCTACAGGGGCAGGGGAAAAACTGTTTTTT CASRTSTGAGEKLFF
TRBJ2-5 TRBD1 many TRBV7-8 TGTGCCAGCAGCCGGGACAGGGGCGGGGAGACCCAGTACTTC CASSRDRGGETQYF
TRBJ1-1 . . TRBV12-3/TRBV12-4 TGTGCCAGCAGTTTATACGGGGACACTGAAGCTTTCTTT CASSLYGDTEAFF
TRBJ2-5 . . TRBV12-3/TRBV12-4 TGTGCCAGCAGTTCTCCGTTGGGGTCGGACCAAGAGACCCAGTACTTC CASSSPLGSDQETQYF
TRBJ2-5 TRBD2 . TRBV7-9 TGTGCCAGCAGCATCCTGGGACTAGCGGGACCTCCGAAACACCACTTC CASSILGLAGPPKHHF
TRBJ2-5 TRBD2 once TRBV25-1 TGCGCCAGCAGCCTCGGGAGGGGGGGATTAGCGGGCGAAGGGACCCAGTACTTC CASSLGRGGLAGEGTQYF
TRBJ1-5 TRBD1 . TRBV30 TGTGCCTGGGGACAGGGGGGTCGTCAGCCCCAGCATTTT CAWGQGGRQPQHF
TRBJ2-5 TRBD1 many TRBV7-6 TGTGCCAGCAGCCCGAGTCCGGGACAGCAAGAGACCCAGTACTTC CASSPSPGQQETQYF
TRBJ2-2 TRBD1 . TRBV6-5 TGTGCCAGCAGTGAGGACAGGGCATATGGCGGGGAGCTGTTTTTT CASSEDRAYGGELFF
TRBJ2-7 TRBD2 few TRBV7-9 TGTGCCAGCAGTAGCGGGAGGGTCTCCTACGAGCAGTACTTC CASSSGRVSYEQYF
TRBJ2-5 TRBD2 . TRBV12-3/TRBV12-4 TGTGCCAGCAGTTACCTGGGACTAGCGGGACAAGAGACCCAGTACTTC CASSYLGLAGQETQYF
TRBJ1-6 TRBD1 . TRBV2 TGTGCCAGCGAAACAGGGGTCGGGGACTCACCCCTCCACTTT CASETGVGDSPLHF
TRBJ2-2 . many TRBV7-3 TGTGCCAGCAGCGAGACCGTGACCGGGGAGCTGTTTTTT CASSETVTGELFF
TRBJ1-5 . . TRBV7-2 TGTGCCAGCAAGGTGGACCGTGGGGAGCCCCAGCATTTT CASKVDRGEPQHF
TRBJ1-5 . many TRBV19 TGTGCCAGTAGTATGGGAGTAATCCGGGGGCAGCATTTT CASSMGVIRGQHF
TRBJ1-2 TRBD1 . TRBV7-9 TGTGCCAGCGTCCAGGGGGCCTACACCTTC CASVQGAYTF
TRBJ1-6 . many TRBV19 TGTGCCAGTAGTATCGGCCAGGGGAATTCACCCCTCCACTTT CASSIGQGNSPLHF
TRBJ2-7 . once TRBV7-2 TGTGCCAGCAGCGATCCCCGGCGACACGTATCCTACGAGCAGTACTTC CASSDPRRHVSYEQYF
TRBJ1-2 . . TRBV5-1 TGCGCCAGCAGCGATTCGGGTAACTATGGCTACACCTTC CASSDSGNYGYTF
TRBJ2-7 TRBD1 . TRBV5-1 TGCGCCAGCAGCTTGCAGGACAGGGTCCACGAGCAGTACTTC CASSLQDRVHEQYF
TRBJ2-5 TRBD1 many TRBV7-8 TGTGCCAGCAGCCTTTGGGACAGGCAAGAGACCCAGTACTTC CASSLWDRQETQYF
TRBJ1-3 . many TRBV7-9 TGTGCCACCCGCGTGCAGGTTGAGCGAGACACCATATATTTT CATRVQVERDTIYF
TRBJ2-5 TRBD2 . TRBV9 TGTGCCAGCAGCGTAGTAGGCGGGGGGGCCTTGGCGACCCAGTACTTC CASSVVGGGALATQYF
TRBJ1-5 . . TRBV7-2 TGTGCCAGCAGCTGGACCTCAGGGTCCCATCAGCCCCAGCATTTT CASSWTSGSHQPQHF
TRBJ1-2 . . TRBV11-2 TGTGCCAGCAGCTTAAGGTTGTCAGGGACGAATGGCTACACCTTC CASSLRLSGTNGYTF
TRBJ1-2 TRBD1 few TRBV12-3/TRBV12-4 TGTGCCAGCAGTCCGACGACAGGGAGGTACGATGGCTACACCTTC CASSPTTGRYDGYTF
TRBJ2-7 . few TRBV9 TGTGCCAGCAGCCAAGATCGTAAGGCCTACGAGCAGTACTTC CASSQDRKAYEQYF
TRBJ2-6 . . TRBV5-1 TGCGCCAGCAGCCTCTGGACCAACACCGGGGCCAACGTCCTGACTTTC CASSLWTNTGANVLTF
TRBJ2-7 TRBD2 . TRBV9 TGTGCCAGCAGCCCGACTAGCGGGAGTGGGTACGAGCAGTACTTC CASSPTSGSGYEQYF